Each of the 24 T cell receptor beta chains below was sequenced from the same sample in a study of T cell repertoires in cytomegalovirus infection (dated by TCRdb to between 2018 and 2021). According to the study, the label for this sample's treatment or condition signals: in vitro stimulation with specific CMV peptide epitopes to enrich CMV-specific T cells. The instrument was an Illumina HiSeq 1500. The raw public reads went through TCRdb reprocessing: fastp at Q25, MiXCR clone calling, in-frame beta chains kept. When rows share a CDR3 protein, they turn into one entry using the most common DNA and genes. The sample table holds just over 450,000 distinct CDR3 sequences, of which under 45% were seen once. The top ten constitute 43% of the sample. No antigen has been identified for these receptors. Sample: cultured PBMCs, taken from culture after CMV antigen stimulation. Receptor source: a human donor in good health (CMV status not recorded). Some clones in this sample may be carry-over from other donors' samples.

The rearrangement uses TRBV12-3 or TRBV12-4 and TRBJ2-5; D uncertain. Trimming took off 2 bases at V and 6 bases at J, with 10 bases between the two ends. The CDR3 is made up of 13 amino acids. CDR3 bases: TGTGCCAGCAGTTTATCTAGAATGAAGACCCAGTACTTC. Amino acids: CASSLSRMKTQYF.

This clonotype showed up just a few times. The rearrangement uses TRBV6-2 or TRBV6-3 and TRBJ1-1, with 7 bases aligning to TRBD1. Germline trimming cut 6 bases from V and 13 bases from J; bases unmatched to any gene: 11. CDR3 length equals 12 residues. CDR1 is MNHEY, CDR2 SVGEGT, per germline. For the CDR3, the DNA is TGTGCCAGCAGCCTGGACAGGCAGAATGTTTTCTTT. Translating it yields CASSLDRQNVFF.

The genes are TRBV11-3 and TRBJ2-1, with a weak D call TRBD1 (6 bases). Looked up from germline, CDR1 is SGHNT and CDR2 is YENEEA. V lost 5 bases to trimming and J lost 5 bases, with 13 bases between them. This CDR3 has 14 amino acids. CDR3: CASSRHYRDNEQFF. CDR3 nucleotide sequence: TGTGCCAGCAGCCGTCACTACAGGGACAATGAGCAGTTCTTC.

There are a few counts of this clonotype. This chain joins TRBV12-3 or TRBV12-4 and TRBJ1-4; 7 positions agree with TRBD1. The CDR3 length is 14 residues. Losses at the gene ends were 6 bases for V and 1 base for J; bases not matched to a gene: 2. CDR3 amino acids: CASSRQGTNEKLFF. In nucleotides, the CDR3 is TGTGCCAGCAGCCGACAGGGAACTAATGAAAAACTGTTTTTT.

The chain joins TRBV10-3 to TRBJ1-1, with TRBD1 matching over 8 bases. The V segment lost 3 bases and the J segment 5 bases; nucleotides outside the gene matches: 5. Germline CDR1 reads ENHRY; CDR2 reads SYGVKD. CDR3 length: 14 amino acids. Here the CDR3 reads CAISEDRGRTEAFF. Here the CDR3 DNA reads TGTGCCATCAGTGAAGACAGGGGACGGACTGAAGCTTTCTTT.

At least ten counts were recorded for this clonotype. This chain uses TRBV5-4 with TRBJ1-2; TRBD1 is a possible D gene (6 bases). The V gene's germline CDR1 is SGHNT and CDR2 YYREEE (reference sequence). This CDR3 contains 14 residues. Trimming left V 4 bases short and J 4 bases short, with 14 bases between. CDR3 amino acids: CASSGRDKGYGYTF. CDR3 DNA: TGTGCCAGCAGCGGCCGGGACAAGGGCTATGGCTACACCTTC.

This clonotype has a handful of counts. The V gene is TRBV7-9, the J gene TRBJ2-2; TRBD2 aligns across 8 bases. Germline CDR1 SEHNR, CDR2 FQNEAQ (reference sequence). V shed 11 bases and J 5 bases; nucleotides not matched to a gene: 37. This CDR3 region has 23 residues. This chain's CDR3 is CAGTTLLTGGPPKKTGWTGELFF. DNA for the CDR3: TGTGCCGGTACTACGCTACTGACGGGAGGGCCTCCAAAAAAGACCGGTTGGACCGGGGAGCTGTTTTTT.

This clonotype occurred a few times. The chain is built from TRBV7-6 and TRBJ2-3; 8 bases agree with TRBD2. The CDR3 has 15 amino acids. The V and J ends lost 5 bases and 6 bases, in that order; junction bases with no gene match: 10. Germline V lookup: CDR1 SGHVS, CDR2 FNYEAQ. The CDR3 reads CASSPRTSRSDTQYF. For the CDR3, the DNA is TGTGCCAGCAGCCCCAGGACTAGCCGCTCCGATACGCAGTATTTT.

The chain links TRBV2 to TRBJ1-1; D gene uncertain. Germline loops: CDR1 SNHLY, CDR2 FYNNEI. This CDR3 region has 13 residues. Between the trimmed V and J ends, which lost 3 bases and 6 bases, there was a span of 11 bases. CDR3 DNA sequence: TGTGCCAGCAGTGATGGGTTTCTCGCTGAAGCTTTCTTT. This gives the protein CASSDGFLAEAFF.

This clonotype was observed a few times. CDR3 amino acids: CASSLASGGARETQYF. The CDR3 region has the DNA TGTGCCAGCAGCTTGGCTAGCGGGGGGGCCAGGGAGACCCAGTACTTC. The chain couples TRBV7-2 to TRBJ2-5; the match to TRBD2 covers 12 bases. Germline CDR1 and CDR2: SGHTA and FQGNSA. Trimming took 3 bases from V and 5 from J; bases not matched to a gene: 7. This CDR3 contains 16 residues. Full variable domain (missing parts from reference TRBV7-2 and TRBJ2-5): GAGVSQSPSNKVTEKGKDVELRCDPISGHTALYWYRQSLGQGLEFLIYFQGNSAPDKSGLPSDRFSAERTGGSVSTLTIQRTQQEDSAVYLCASSLASGGARETQYFGPGTRLLVL.

This clonotype was recorded once. The CDR3: CASSWRQGVKDEQYF. CDR3 coding DNA: TGTGCCAGCAGCTGGCGACAGGGGGTAAAGGACGAGCAGTACTTC. The chain employs TRBV7-8 and TRBJ2-7; 9 bases map to TRBD1. The V and J ends lost 4 bases and 5 bases, in that order; junction bases with no gene match: 9. Germline CDR1 and CDR2: SGHVS and FQNEAQ. The CDR3 consists of 15 residues.

The J gene is TRBJ1-2, the V gene TRBV7-6; possibly TRBD1 for D (6 bases). The V gene's germline CDR1 is SGHVS and CDR2 FNYEAQ. Trimming removed 0 bases from V and 6 bases from J, with 8 bases in between. CDR3 size: 13 residues. The CDR3 sequence: CASSLAPGDGYTF. The CDR3 DNA is TGTGCCAGCAGCTTAGCTCCAGGGGATGGCTACACCTTC.

The chain is built from TRBV7-6 and TRBJ2-5, with TRBD1 identical over 7 bases. The CDR3 spans 13 residues. V dropped 5 bases and J dropped 5; count of bases not matched to a gene: 5. The germline V gene has CDR1 SGHVS and CDR2 FNYEAQ. CDR3: CASSQGTVETQYF. Written as DNA, the CDR3 is TGTGCCAGCAGCCAGGGGACAGTCGAGACCCAGTACTTC.

This clonotype was recorded a few times. This chain links TRBV12-3 or TRBV12-4 with TRBJ2-3, with a weak D call TRBD2 (5 bases). This CDR3 contains 16 residues. Trimming removed 6 bases from V and 0 bases from J, with 16 bases in between. CDR3 DNA: TGTGCCAGCAGCACCGGGGTTTACGCTAGCACAGATACGCAGTATTTT. Its translation: CASSTGVYASTDTQYF.

The sample holds a few counts of this clonotype. This chain joins TRBV6-2 or TRBV6-3 and TRBJ1-5, with 8 nucleotides matching TRBD1. This CDR3 is built from 15 residues. Looked up from germline, CDR1 is MNHEY and CDR2 is SVGEGT. V lost 5 bases to trimming and J lost 5 bases; unmatched junction nucleotides: 8. The CDR3 DNA reads as TGTGCCAGCAGTCTCGGACAGGGACCCTATCAGCCCCAGCATTTT. It codes for CASSLGQGPYQPQHF.

V usage is TRBV20-1 and J usage is TRBJ2-2; 13 nucleotides agree with TRBD2. The junction had 0 bases not matched to a gene; V was cut back by 5 bases and J by 0 bases. The germline gives CDR1 DFQATT, CDR2 SNEGSKA (reference sequence). The CDR3 consists of 15 residues. The CDR3 DNA follows: TGCAGTGCTGGGACTAGCGGGACGAACACCGGGGAGCTGTTTTTT. It codes for CSAGTSGTNTGELFF.

Only a few counts were recorded for this clonotype. The chain is built from TRBV4-1 and TRBJ2-1; D gene uncertain. Germline V CDR1 and CDR2: MGHRA, YSYEKL. V was clipped by 0 bases and J by 7 bases, with 7 bases between them. This CDR3 is built from 13 residues. The CDR3: CASSQDWWNEQFF. In DNA form, the CDR3 reads TGCGCCAGCAGCCAAGATTGGTGGAATGAGCAGTTCTTC.

The chain has TRBV7-6 and TRBJ2-1; D gene unclear. Trimming stripped 4 bases from V and 8 bases from J, with 21 bases between. This CDR3 contains 16 residues. CDR1 and CDR2 from the germline V gene are SGHVS and FNYEAQ. The CDR3 coding sequence is TGTGCCAGCAGCTCCGCGGTTCGAGGTCTGCCCTATGAGCAGTTCTTC. Residues: CASSSAVRGLPYEQFF.

This clonotype was seen a single time. This chain links TRBV7-2 with TRBJ2-5; 7 bases agree with TRBD2. V lost 8 bases to trimming and J lost 5 bases; unmatched junction nucleotides: 8. Germline-derived CDR1 and CDR2 are SGHTA and FQGNSA. The CDR3 consists of 13 residues. The CDR3 sequence: CASGGEWGETQYF. In DNA form, the CDR3 reads TGTGCCAGCGGGGGGGAGTGGGGGGAGACCCAGTACTTC.

The chain joins TRBV6-5 to TRBJ1-6; 8 bases fit TRBD1. Germline values: CDR1 MNHEY, CDR2 SVGAGI. With V trimmed by 8 bases and J by 7 bases, 7 bases remained unmatched. The CDR3 has 14 amino acids. The CDR3 DNA follows: TGTGCCAGCGGGCGGGACAGGCGAAATTCACCCCTCCACTTT. It encodes CASGRDRRNSPLHF.

This clonotype was detected many times. The gene calls are TRBV7-6 and TRBJ2-7, with D unresolved. Germline CDR1 SGHVS, CDR2 FNYEAQ. The CDR3 has 12 amino acids. V lost 5 bases and J lost 3, with 8 bases in between. This CDR3 is CASSPGDYEQYF. The CDR3 bases are TGTGCCAGCAGCCCCGGCGACTACGAGCAGTACTTC.

The V gene is TRBV6-6, the J gene TRBJ2-3; no firm D call. The germline V and J ends were trimmed by 0 bases and 2 bases, with 12 bases remaining between them. This CDR3 comprises 16 residues. The V gene's germline CDR1 is MNHNY and CDR2 SVGAGI (reference sequence). CDR3 coding DNA: TGTGCCAGCAGTTACTCTCCTGGTCTACACACAGATACGCAGTATTTT. Translating gives CASSYSPGLHTDTQYF.

This clonotype was counted between two and nine times. The rearrangement links TRBV12-3 or TRBV12-4 to TRBJ2-5, with 9 positions matching TRBD1. With V trimmed by 5 bases and J by 9 bases, 13 bases remained unmatched. This CDR3 contains 15 residues. CDR3 protein: CASSRTSGTGTPQYF. The CDR3 DNA sequence: TGTGCCAGCAGTAGAACGTCCGGGACAGGGACGCCCCAGTACTTC.

This clonotype has a single count. The chain uses TRBV4-1 and TRBJ2-4; D gene ambiguous. Trimming cost V 2 bases and J 0 bases, with 5 bases left between them. CDR3 length: 14 residues. Germline V gene lookup returns CDR1 MGHRA and CDR2 YSYEKL. CDR3 region: CASSQWLAKNIQYF. The DNA of the CDR3 is TGCGCCAGCAGCCAATGGTTAGCCAAAAACATTCAGTACTTC.